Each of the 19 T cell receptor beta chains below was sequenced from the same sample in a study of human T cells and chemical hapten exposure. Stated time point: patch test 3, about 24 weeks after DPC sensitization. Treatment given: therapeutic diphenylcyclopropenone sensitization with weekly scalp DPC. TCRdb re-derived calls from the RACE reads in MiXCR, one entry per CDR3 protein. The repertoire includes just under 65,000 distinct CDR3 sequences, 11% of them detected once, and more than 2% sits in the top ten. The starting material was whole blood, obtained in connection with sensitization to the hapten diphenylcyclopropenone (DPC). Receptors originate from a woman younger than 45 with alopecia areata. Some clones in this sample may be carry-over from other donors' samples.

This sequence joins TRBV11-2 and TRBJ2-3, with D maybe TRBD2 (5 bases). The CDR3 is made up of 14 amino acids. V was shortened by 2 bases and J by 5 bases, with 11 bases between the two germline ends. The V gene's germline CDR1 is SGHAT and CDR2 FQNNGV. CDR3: CASSLRGGRDTQYF. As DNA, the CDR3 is TGTGCCAGCAGCTTACGGGGTGGCCGAGATACGCAGTATTTT.

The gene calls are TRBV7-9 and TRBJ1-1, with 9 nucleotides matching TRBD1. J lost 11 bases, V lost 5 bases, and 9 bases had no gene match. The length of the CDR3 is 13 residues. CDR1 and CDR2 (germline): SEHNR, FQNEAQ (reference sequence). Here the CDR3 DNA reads TGTGCCAGCAGCCCCGGGACAGGGCGGCAGGCTTTCTTT. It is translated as CASSPGTGRQAFF.

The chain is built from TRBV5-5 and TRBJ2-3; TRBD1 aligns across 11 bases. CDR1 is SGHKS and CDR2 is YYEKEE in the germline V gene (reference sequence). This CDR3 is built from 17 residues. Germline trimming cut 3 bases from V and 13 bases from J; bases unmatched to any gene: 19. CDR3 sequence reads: CASSSPGQGVTLTKKYF. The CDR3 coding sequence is TGTGCCAGCAGCTCCCCGGGACAGGGGGTGACCTTGACCAAGAAGTATTTT.

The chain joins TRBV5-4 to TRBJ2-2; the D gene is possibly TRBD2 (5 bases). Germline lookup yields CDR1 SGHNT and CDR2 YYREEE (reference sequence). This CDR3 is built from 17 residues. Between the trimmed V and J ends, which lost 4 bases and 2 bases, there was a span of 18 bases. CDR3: CASSPEGQIINTGELFF. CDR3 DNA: TGTGCCAGCAGCCCCGAGGGTCAGATTATAAACACCGGGGAGCTGTTTTTT.

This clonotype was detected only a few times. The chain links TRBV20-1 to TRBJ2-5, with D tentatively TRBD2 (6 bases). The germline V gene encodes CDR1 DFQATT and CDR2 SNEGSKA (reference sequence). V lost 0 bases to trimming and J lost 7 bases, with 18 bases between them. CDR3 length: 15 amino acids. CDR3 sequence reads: CSARDTVGLFGTQYF. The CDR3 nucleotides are TGCAGTGCTAGAGATACAGTGGGACTGTTTGGGACCCAGTACTTC.

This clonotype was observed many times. This CDR3 is CASRTQVQETQYF. CDR3 in DNA: TGTGCCAGCAGAACACAGGTCCAAGAGACCCAGTACTTC. The chain uses TRBV6-2 or TRBV6-3 and TRBJ2-5, with D perhaps TRBD1 (5 bases). The V end was cut by 6 bases, the J end by 1 base, with 9 bases between. CDR3 length: 13 amino acids. The V gene's germline CDR1 is MNHEY and CDR2 SVGEGT.

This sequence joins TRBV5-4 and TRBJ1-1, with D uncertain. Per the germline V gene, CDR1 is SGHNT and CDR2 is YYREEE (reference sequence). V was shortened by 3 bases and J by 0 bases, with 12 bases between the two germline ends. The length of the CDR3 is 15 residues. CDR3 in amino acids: CASSSPTTMNTEAFF. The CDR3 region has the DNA TGTGCCAGCAGCTCCCCGACGACCATGAACACTGAAGCTTTCTTT. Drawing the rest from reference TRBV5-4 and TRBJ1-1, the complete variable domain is ETGVTQSPTHLIKTRGQQVTLRCSSQSGHNTVSWYQQALGQGPQFIFQYYREEENGRGNFPPRFSGLQFPNYSSELNVNALELDDSALYLCASSSPTTMNTEAFFGQGTRLTVV.

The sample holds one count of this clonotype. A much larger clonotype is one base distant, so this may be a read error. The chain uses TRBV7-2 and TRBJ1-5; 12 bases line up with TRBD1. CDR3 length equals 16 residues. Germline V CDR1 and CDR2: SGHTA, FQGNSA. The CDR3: CASSLEGTGGNRPQHF. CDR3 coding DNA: TGTGCCAGCAGCTTAGAGGGGACAGGGGGCAATCGGCCCCAGCATTTT.

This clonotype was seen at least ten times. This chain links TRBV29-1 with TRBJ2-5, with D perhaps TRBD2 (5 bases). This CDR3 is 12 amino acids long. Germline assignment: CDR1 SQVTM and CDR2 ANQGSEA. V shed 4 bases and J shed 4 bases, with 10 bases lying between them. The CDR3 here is CSVANAGETQYF. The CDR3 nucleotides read TGCAGCGTTGCTAACGCGGGAGAGACCCAGTACTTC.

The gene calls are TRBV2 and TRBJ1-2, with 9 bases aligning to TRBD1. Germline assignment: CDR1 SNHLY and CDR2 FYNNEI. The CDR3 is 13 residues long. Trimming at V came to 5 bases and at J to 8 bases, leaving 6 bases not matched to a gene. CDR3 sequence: CASSRTGVEGYTF. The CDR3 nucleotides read TGTGCCAGCAGTAGGACAGGGGTTGAGGGCTACACCTTC. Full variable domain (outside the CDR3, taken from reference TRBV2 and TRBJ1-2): EPEVTQTPSHQVTQMGQEVILRCVPISNHLYFYWYRQILGQKVEFLVSFYNNEISEKSEIFDDQFSVERPDGSNFTLKIRSTKLEDSAMYFCASSRTGVEGYTFGSGTRLTVV.

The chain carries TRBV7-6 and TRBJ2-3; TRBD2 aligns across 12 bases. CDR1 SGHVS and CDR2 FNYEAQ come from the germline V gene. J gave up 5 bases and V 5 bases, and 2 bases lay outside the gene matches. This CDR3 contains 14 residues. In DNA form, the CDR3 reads TGTGCCAGCAGCCCGACTAGCGGGGGAGATACGCAGTATTTT. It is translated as CASSPTSGGDTQYF. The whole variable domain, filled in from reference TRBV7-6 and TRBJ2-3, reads GAGVSQSPRYKVTKRGQDVALRCDPISGHVSLYWYRQALGQGPEFLTYFNYEAQQDKSGLPNDRFSAERPEGSISTLTIQRTEQRDSAMYRCASSPTSGGDTQYFGPGTRLTVL.

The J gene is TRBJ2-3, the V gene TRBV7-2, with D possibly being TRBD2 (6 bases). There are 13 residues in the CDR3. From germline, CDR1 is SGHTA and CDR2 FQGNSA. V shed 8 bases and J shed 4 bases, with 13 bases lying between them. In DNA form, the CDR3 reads TGTGCCAGCCAAGCGGGCGGGGCAGATACGCAGTATTTT. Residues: CASQAGGADTQYF.

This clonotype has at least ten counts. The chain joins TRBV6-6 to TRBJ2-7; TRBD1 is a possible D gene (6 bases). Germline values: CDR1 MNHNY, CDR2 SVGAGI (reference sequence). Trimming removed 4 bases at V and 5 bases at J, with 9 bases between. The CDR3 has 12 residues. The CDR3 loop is CASSSQGDEQYF. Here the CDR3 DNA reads TGTGCCAGCAGTTCACAGGGAGACGAGCAGTACTTC.

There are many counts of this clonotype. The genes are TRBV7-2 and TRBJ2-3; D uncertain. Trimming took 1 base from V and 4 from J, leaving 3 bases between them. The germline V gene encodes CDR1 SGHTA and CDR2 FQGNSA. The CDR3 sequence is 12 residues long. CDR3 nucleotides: TGTGCCAGCAGCTTAGTACCAGATACGCAGTATTTT. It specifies CASSLVPDTQYF.

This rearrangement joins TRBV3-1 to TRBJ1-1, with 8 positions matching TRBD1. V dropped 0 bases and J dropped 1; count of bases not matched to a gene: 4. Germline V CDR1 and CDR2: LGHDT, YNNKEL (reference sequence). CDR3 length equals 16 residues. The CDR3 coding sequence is TGTGCCAGCAGCCAAGATAGTGGGACAGGGAACACTGAAGCTTTCTTT. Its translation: CASSQDSGTGNTEAFF.

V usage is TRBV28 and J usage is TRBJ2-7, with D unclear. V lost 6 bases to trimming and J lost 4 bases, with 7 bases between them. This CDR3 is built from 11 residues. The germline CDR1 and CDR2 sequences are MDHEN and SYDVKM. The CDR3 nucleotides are TGTGCCAGCAGGGATATATACGAGCAGTACTTC. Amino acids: CASRDIYEQYF.

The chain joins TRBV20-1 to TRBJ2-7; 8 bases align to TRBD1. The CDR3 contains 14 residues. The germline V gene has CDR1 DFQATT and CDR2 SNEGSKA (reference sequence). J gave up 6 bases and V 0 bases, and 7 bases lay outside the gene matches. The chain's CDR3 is CSARDRGTGGEQYF. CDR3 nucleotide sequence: TGCAGTGCTAGAGATCGGGGGACAGGTGGCGAGCAGTACTTC.

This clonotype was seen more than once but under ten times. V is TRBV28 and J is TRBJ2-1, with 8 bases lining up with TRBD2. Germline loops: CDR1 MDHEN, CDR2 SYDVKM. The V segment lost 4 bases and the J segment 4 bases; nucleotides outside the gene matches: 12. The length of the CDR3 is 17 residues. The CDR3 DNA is TGTGCCAGCAGTTCTCCCCTTTGGCCTAGCGGGTACAATGAGCAGTTCTTC. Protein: CASSSPLWPSGYNEQFF.

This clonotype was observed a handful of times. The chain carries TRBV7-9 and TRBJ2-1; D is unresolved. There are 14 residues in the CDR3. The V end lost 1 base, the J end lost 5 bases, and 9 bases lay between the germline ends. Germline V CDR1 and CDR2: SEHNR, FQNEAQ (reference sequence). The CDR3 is CASSLGPFHNEQFF. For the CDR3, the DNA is TGTGCCAGCAGCTTAGGGCCGTTCCACAATGAGCAGTTCTTC.